This TCR beta chain was sequenced in a study of shared clonotypes between healthy human individuals. The genomic DNA of each subset was split evenly across several immunoSEQ plates. Profiling relied on immunoSEQ multiplex PCR, and the TCRdb table lists in-frame clones only, not all of them. Altogether 630,000 or so clones are present, nearly 98% being singletons, with the ten largest covering 0.3%. Naive CD8 populations comprised CD45RO-negative cells positively selected for CCR7, excluding terminally differentiated effector memory CD45RA+ cells. Germline CDR1 ENHRY, CDR2 SYGVKD. Trimming shortened V by 3 bases and J by 0 bases, and 15 bases separated the two germline ends. CDR3 length: 18 amino acids.

The genes are TRBV10-3 and TRBJ2-6; D is uncertain. Sequences were obtained from naive CD8+ T cells sorted from blood. The sequence was collected from a man aged 30 to 45 in good health. The CDR3 sequence: CAISDSADGPSGANVLTF. Written as DNA, the CDR3 is TGTGCCATCAGTGACTCGGCGGACGGACCCTCTGGGGCCAACGTCCTGACTTTC.